The clone carrying this T cell receptor (beta chain) was observed once. The target antigen is unknown. Sequenced by immunoSEQ multiplex PCR; TCRdb stores in-frame clones only, minus some. In the table there are tens of thousands of clones, 94% of which are singletons. This specimen belongs to a study of cytomegalovirus exposure and HLA in healthy donors. In the study overall: The same platform used for the 666 first-cohort repertoires was also used for the roughly 120 validation repertoires, as a later analysis reported.

With 4 bases removed from V and 5 bases from J, the gap between germline ends came to 11 bases. The CDR3 sequence is 13 residues long. The V gene's germline CDR1 is SGHVS and CDR2 FNYEAQ. These donors were members of the approximately 120-subject validation cohort, a group separate from the approximately 670-subject first cohort. Study-level results: High sensitivity and specificity were reportedly achieved when the classifier diagnosed cytomegalovirus status. In vitro data verified three CMV-associated chains as specific for CMV antigens.

This receptor was taken from a woman aged 18 to 35 in good health and CMV-seropositive. Input material: PBMCs. This chain joins TRBV7-6 and TRBJ2-5, with D unresolved. The CDR3 loop is CASSSESWETQYF. CDR3 coding DNA: TGTGCCAGCAGCTCTGAAAGCTGGGAGACCCAGTACTTC.